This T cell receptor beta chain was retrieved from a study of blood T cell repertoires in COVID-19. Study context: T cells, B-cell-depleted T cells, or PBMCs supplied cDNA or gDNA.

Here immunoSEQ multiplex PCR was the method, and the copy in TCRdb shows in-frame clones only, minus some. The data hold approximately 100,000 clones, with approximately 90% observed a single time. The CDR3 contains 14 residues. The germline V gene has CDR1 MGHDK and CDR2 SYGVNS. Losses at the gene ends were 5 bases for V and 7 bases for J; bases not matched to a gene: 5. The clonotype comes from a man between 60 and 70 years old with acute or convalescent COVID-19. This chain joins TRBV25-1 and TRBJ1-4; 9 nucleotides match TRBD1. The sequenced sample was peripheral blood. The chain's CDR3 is CASSSGTGSEKLFF. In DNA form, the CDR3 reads TGTGCCAGCAGTTCCGGGACAGGGAGTGAAAAACTGTTTTTT.